Sequencing of this TCR beta chain was carried out in a study of chemoradiotherapy in HPV16-positive cancers. The overall study: Candidate HPV-specific T-cell clones and common TCR motifs came from functional assays in a couple of HPV16-positive patients.

Study findings and constraints: In HPV16-positive patients, HPV-responsive T-cell expansion tracked better recurrence-free survival. Candidate HPV-specific clones and E7-related TCR motifs grew in tumor during treatment.

Notes on this clone: The antigen remains undetermined.

The repertoire was sequenced with immunoSEQ multiplex PCR; TCRdb's copy has only in-frame clones and lacks some. The sample yields roughly 2,200 clones, under 80% seen once. V was cut by 5 bases and J by 7 bases, with 14 bases left in between. Germline V gives CDR1 SGHTA, CDR2 FQGNSA. The CDR3 length is 14 residues. Over chemoradiotherapy, repertoires were sampled more than once. The source of this sequence is a human donor with HPV-associated anogenital cancer. Sequencing used tumor tissue, obtained from a patient who underwent chemoradiotherapy. J is TRBJ1-4 and V is TRBV7-2; D gene uncertain. CDR3 in amino acids: CASSHGEGFEKLFF. DNA for the CDR3: TGTGCCAGCAGCCATGGGGAAGGGTTTGAAAAACTGTTTTTT.